The T cell receptor beta chain under discussion was sequenced for a study of cytomegalovirus exposure and HLA in healthy donors. Germline lookup yields CDR1 SGHAT and CDR2 FQNNGV. The CDR3 is 14 amino acids. The V end lost 0 bases, the J end lost 3 bases, and 8 bases lay between the germline ends. Assay: immunoSEQ multiplex PCR; the TCRdb copy retains only in-frame clones and omits some. The table includes over 150,000 clones, just over 85% detected once. The chain has TRBV11-2 and TRBJ1-2; tentative D call: TRBD1 (5 bases). The clonotype originates from a human donor in good health. The specimen was PBMCs. CDR3 bases: TGTGCCAGCAGCTTAGAAGGGGCGGACTATGGCTACACCTTC. It encodes CASSLEGADYGYTF.